This record looks at one TCR beta chain sequence and its context. With 4 bases removed from V and 2 bases from J, the gap between germline ends came to 9 bases. Germline V gene sequence: CDR1 SGHTA, CDR2 FQGNSA. The CDR3 is made up of 13 amino acids. As handled by the study authors: Reference gene primers were amplified, and this amplification served to estimate nucleated cell counts. Assay used: immunoSEQ multiplex PCR; TCRdb lists only in-frame clones, some missing. Clonal size and the V and J genes are those of that table, whereas D and trimming came from the DNA. Of under 300,000 clones in the sample, 87% were seen once. This record belongs to a study of blood T cell repertoires in COVID-19. The wider study: T cells, B-cell-depleted T cells, or PBMCs supplied cDNA or gDNA.

The sequence was obtained from a woman aged 30 to 39 with acute COVID-19. The sequencing sample was made of PBMCs or T cells enriched from blood (not recorded which). This sequence joins TRBV7-2 and TRBJ2-7; D not certain. As DNA, the CDR3 is TGTGCCAGCAGCTCGATCCAGGCCTACGAGCAGTACTTC. Translation: CASSSIQAYEQYF. Based on the CDR3 plus reference TRBV7-2 and TRBJ2-7, the full variable domain is GAGVSQSPSNKVTEKGKDVELRCDPISGHTALYWYRQSLGQGLEFLIYFQGNSAPDKSGLPSDRFSAERTGGSVSTLTIQRTQQEDSAVYLCASSSIQAYEQYFGPGTRLTVT.